The next 11 T cell receptor beta chains were all read from a single sample in a study of shared clonotypes between healthy human individuals. Cells designated naive CD8 were CD45RO-negative and were positively selected for CCR7, with terminally differentiated effector memory CD45RA+ cells excluded. The data were produced by immunoSEQ multiplex PCR, yet TCRdb's version contains in-frame clones alone and is incomplete. Of about 2.2 million clones in the sample, about 92% were seen once. Sample: naive CD8+ T cells from PBMCs. These receptors were collected from a man younger than 30 in good health. Some clones in this sample may be carry-over from other donors' samples.

DNA of the CDR3: TGTGCCAGCAAATTGTTTTGGAAACTGGATAGCACCGGGGAGCTGTTTTTT. Its protein product is CASKLFWKLDSTGELFF. The gene calls are TRBV27 and TRBJ2-2, with D uncertain. CDR1 and CDR2 (germline): MNHEY, SMNVEV (reference sequence). This CDR3 has 17 residues. V shed 7 bases and J shed 4 bases, with 22 bases lying between them.

This clone was counted once. The rearrangement uses TRBV7-8 and TRBJ2-7; D tentatively reads TRBD1 or TRBD2 (6 bases each). Germline assignment: CDR1 SGHVS and CDR2 FQNEAQ. Between the trimmed V and J ends, which lost 5 bases and 0 bases, there was a span of 14 bases. CDR3 length: 15 amino acids. CDR3 protein: CASSPGDSSSYEQYF. The CDR3 DNA is TGTGCCAGCAGCCCAGGGGACTCGAGCTCCTACGAGCAGTACTTC.

The J gene is TRBJ2-1, the V gene TRBV7-3; a weak D match, TRBD1 (7 bases). The V end lost 1 base, the J end lost 3 bases, and 13 bases lay between the germline ends. The germline V gene has CDR1 SGHTA and CDR2 FQGTGA. CDR3 size: 16 residues. The CDR3 DNA is TGTGCCAGCAGCTTAAGTTGGCAGGGGGGCTACAATGAGCAGTTCTTC. Translated, it gives CASSLSWQGGYNEQFF.

The chain uses TRBV7-8 and TRBJ2-2; D ambiguous. V dropped 5 bases and J dropped 1 base, with 11 bases sitting between them. In germline, CDR1 is SGHVS, CDR2 FQNEAQ. CDR3 size: 15 residues. The CDR3 nucleotides read TGTGCCAGCAGCCCCGGGTGGGGGAACACCGGGGAGCTGTTTTTT. It yields the protein CASSPGWGNTGELFF.

The rearrangement uses TRBV28 and TRBJ2-5; D is ambiguous. Trimming left V 5 bases short and J 5 bases short, with 15 bases between. The CDR3 length is 14 residues. The germline gives CDR1 MDHEN, CDR2 SYDVKM. The CDR3 loop is CASSPRVVVETQYF. CDR3 coding DNA: TGTGCCAGCAGTCCTCGGGTAGTGGTGGAGACCCAGTACTTC.

This clone appeared once. V is TRBV6-6 and J is TRBJ1-2; D gene ambiguous. The ends were cut back, 2 bases at V and 2 bases at J, with 6 bases in the middle. The CDR3 covers 13 residues. Germline CDR1 reads MNHNY; CDR2 reads SVGAGI (reference sequence). CDR3 sequence: CASSYGRNYGYTF. The CDR3 DNA reads as TGTGCCAGCAGTTACGGCAGGAACTATGGCTACACCTTC.

The V and J genes are TRBV5-8 and TRBJ1-1; D is uncertain. Between the trimmed V and J ends, which lost 0 bases and 1 base, there was a span of 4 bases. The CDR3 length is 13 residues. The germline V gene encodes CDR1 SGHTS and CDR2 YDEGEE. The DNA of the CDR3 is TGTGCCAGCAGCTTGGCCGCGAACACTGAAGCTTTCTTT. Its translation: CASSLAANTEAFF.

This chain's CDR3 is CASSLQTTRKNTEAFF. In DNA, the CDR3 is TGTGCCAGCAGTTTACAGACAACCAGAAAGAACACTGAAGCTTTCTTT. The chain joins TRBV27 to TRBJ1-1; D is ambiguous. The V end lost 2 bases, the J end lost 1 base, and 14 bases lay between the germline ends. This CDR3 has 16 amino acids. Germline values: CDR1 MNHEY, CDR2 SMNVEV (reference sequence).

This chain connects TRBV28 to TRBJ1-1; D gene ambiguous. The CDR3 totals 16 residues. V was pared by 7 bases and J by 3 bases, with 21 bases between. CDR1 MDHEN and CDR2 SYDVKM come from the germline V gene. DNA of the CDR3: TGTGCCAGCACCAAAGACGGAGCAGGACCTTACACTGAAGCTTTCTTT. Translation: CASTKDGAGPYTEAFF. The full variable domain, rest sourced from reference TRBV28 and TRBJ1-1, is DVKVTQSSRYLVKRTGEKVFLECVQDMDHENMFWYRQDPGLGLRLIYFSYDVKMKEKGDIPEGYSVSREKKERFSLILESASTNQTSMYLCASTKDGAGPYTEAFFGQGTRLTVV.

This sequence joins TRBV6-6 and TRBJ2-7, with D maybe TRBD1 (7 bases). This CDR3 region has 13 residues. Trimming took 5 bases from V and 3 from J, leaving 11 bases between them. Germline lookup yields CDR1 MNHNY and CDR2 SVGAGI (reference sequence). The CDR3 is CASSAGQRYEQYF. CDR3 DNA sequence: TGTGCCAGCAGTGCGGGACAGCGCTACGAGCAGTACTTC.

The chain couples TRBV27 to TRBJ2-3, with a possible D match to TRBD2 (5 bases). The germline gives CDR1 MNHEY, CDR2 SMNVEV (reference sequence). The CDR3 runs 16 residues. V lost 2 bases and J lost 0, with 12 bases in between. CDR3 region: CASSLSLRASTDTQYF. CDR3 nucleotide sequence: TGTGCCAGCAGTTTAAGTTTGCGGGCTAGCACAGATACGCAGTATTTT.